Listed here are 3 T cell receptor beta chains from one sample, sequenced in a study of cytomegalovirus exposure and HLA in healthy donors (TCRdb year 2017). Libraries were prepared through the immunoSEQ multiplex PCR assay. A mixture of 60 forward primers for TCR Vbeta segments and 13 reverse primers for TCR Jbeta segments was used in the multiplex PCR. TCRdb stores this immuneACCESS table with in-frame sequences only. Part of the clones is absent; in the studies checked, under half of the shortfall reflects unresolved V genes, and no reason is known for the rest. This sample's records show 120,000 to 150,000 clones. The ten largest make up over 2% of the sample. The sequencing sample was made of PBMCs. These receptor sequences come from a woman aged 18-29 years in good health and CMV-seronegative.

The chain joins TRBV7-6 to TRBJ2-1; perhaps TRBD1 as D (7 bases). The CDR3 is 14 amino acids. V was trimmed by 1 base and J by 6 bases, leaving 10 bases between them. CDR1 and CDR2 (germline): SGHVS, FNYEAQ. This CDR3 is CASSLGQGGNEQFF. The CDR3 nucleotides read TGTGCCAGCAGCTTAGGACAGGGAGGCAATGAGCAGTTCTTC.

V gene TRBV5-1 combines with J gene TRBJ1-2, with D possibly TRBD1 on 5 matching bases. V was trimmed by 2 bases and J by 4 bases, leaving 15 bases between them. CDR1 and CDR2 (germline): SGHRS, YFSETQ. The CDR3 runs 15 residues. In nucleotides, the CDR3 is TGCGCCAGCAGCTTAACTTCAGGGTCCCCCTATGGCTACACCTTC. It translates to CASSLTSGSPYGYTF.

The CDR3 DNA is TGTGCCTGGAGTGTAGACCAGGGGGCGGGAGAGACCCAGTACTTC. Translated, it gives CAWSVDQGAGETQYF. The chain couples TRBV30 to TRBJ2-5; the match to TRBD1 covers 8 bases. V lost 0 bases and J lost 4; bases outside the gene matches: 7. The CDR3 is 15 residues long. CDR1 and CDR2 from the germline V gene are GTSNPN and SVGIG (reference sequence).